Below are 19 T cell receptor beta chains sequenced from a single sample in a study of CD8 T cells in Susac syndrome. Reverse transcription used 0.5 to 1 ug RNA and random hexamers. TCRdb redid the calling of the immunoSEQ multiplex PCR reads with MiXCR, one entry per CDR3 protein. The sample lists 53,000 or so distinct CDR3 sequences, 90% to 95% occurring once. Sequencing input: CD8+ T cells from PBMCs. The receptor set was obtained from a human donor in good health.

The J gene is TRBJ1-5, the V gene TRBV6-2 or TRBV6-3; D may be TRBD1 (6 bases). The V and J ends lost 5 bases and 6 bases respectively, with 14 bases between them. The CDR3 runs 14 residues. Germline V CDR1 and CDR2: MNHEY, SVGEGT. This CDR3 is CASSKTGTSQPQHF. The CDR3 coding sequence is TGTGCCAGCAGTAAAACAGGGACAAGTCAGCCCCAGCATTTT.

V gene TRBV11-2 combines with J gene TRBJ2-2; D unresolved. Trimming took 1 base from V and 3 from J, leaving 6 bases between them. Per the germline V gene, CDR1 is SGHAT and CDR2 is FQNNGV. There are 14 residues in the CDR3. The CDR3 DNA sequence: TGTGCCAGCAGCTTAGGGGTGTACACCGGGGAGCTGTTTTTT. Protein product: CASSLGVYTGELFF.

This chain links TRBV20-1 with TRBJ2-5; D is ambiguous. The germline V gene has CDR1 DFQATT and CDR2 SNEGSKA (reference sequence). V was cut by 5 bases and J by 5 bases, with 12 bases left in between. The CDR3 spans 12 residues. In DNA, the CDR3 is TGCAGTGCTCGGACGCCCAGGGAGACCCAGTACTTC. This gives the protein CSARTPRETQYF.

This sequence joins TRBV27 and TRBJ2-7; a weak D match, TRBD1 (5 bases). The germline V gene encodes CDR1 MNHEY and CDR2 SMNVEV (reference sequence). The V and J ends lost 4 bases and 2 bases respectively, with 12 bases between them. CDR3 size: 14 residues. CDR3 bases: TGTGCCAGCAGTTATGGGGCTGACACCTACGAGCAGTACTTC. It translates to CASSYGADTYEQYF.

J is TRBJ1-3 and V is TRBV28; D possibly corresponds to TRBD1 (5 bases). CDR1 and CDR2 (germline): MDHEN, SYDVKM. The V and J ends lost 2 bases and 0 bases respectively, with 14 bases between them. This CDR3 contains 17 residues. The CDR3 coding sequence is TGTGCCAGCAGTTTAACCGTTGCGGGGGGCTCTGGAAACACCATATATTTT. Translated, it gives CASSLTVAGGSGNTIYF.

A single count supports this clonotype. This chain connects TRBV27 to TRBJ2-1, with 10 bases that match TRBD2. The J segment lost 5 bases and the V segment lost 2 bases, leaving 3 bases of the junction unmatched. There are 15 residues in the CDR3. CDR1 is MNHEY and CDR2 is SMNVEV in the germline V gene (reference sequence). As DNA, the CDR3 is TGTGCCAGCAGTTTAAGTACTAGCGGGAACAATGAGCAGTTCTTC. Protein sequence: CASSLSTSGNNEQFF.

Comments on this clonotype: A read error may produce the germline difference seen at one junction end. This chain links TRBV4-1 with TRBJ1-5; a weak D match, TRBD1 (5 bases). Germline CDR1 reads MGHRA; CDR2 reads YSYEKL. The CDR3 covers 13 residues. CDR3 sequence (DNA): TGCGCCAGCAGCCAAGACCGGGCAGGGTTACCCATTTTT. It encodes CASSQDRAGLPIF.

The chain uses TRBV28 and TRBJ2-3; D may be TRBD1 (5 bases). The V gene lost 2 bases and the J gene lost 2 bases, with 11 bases spanning the gap. CDR1 is MDHEN, CDR2 SYDVKM, per germline. CDR3 length: 15 amino acids. The CDR3 sequence: CASSLLWGLTDTQYF. The CDR3 DNA reads as TGTGCCAGCAGTTTACTCTGGGGCCTCACAGATACGCAGTATTTT.

The J gene is TRBJ2-1, the V gene TRBV12-3 or TRBV12-4; D is uncertain. This CDR3 has 14 amino acids. Trimming cost V 4 bases and J 10 bases, with 17 bases left between them. CDR3 in amino acids: CASSSLTLGAEQFF. For the CDR3, the DNA is TGTGCCAGCAGTTCACTAACCCTGGGCGCGGAGCAGTTCTTC.

This clonotype was seen just once. This chain's CDR3 is CASSPSQRDVGTEAFF. CDR3 nucleotide sequence: TGTGCCAGCAGCCCATCCCAGAGGGATGTAGGCACTGAAGCTTTCTTT. The rearrangement uses TRBV7-8 and TRBJ1-1; D gene uncertain. Germline V gene data show CDR1 as SGHVS and CDR2 as FQNEAQ. The CDR3 sequence is 16 residues long. V dropped 5 bases and J dropped 4 bases, with 20 bases sitting between them. Variable domain in full (rest from reference TRBV7-8 and TRBJ1-1): GAGVSQSPRYKVAKRGQDVALRCDPISGHVSLFWYQQALGQGPEFLTYFQNEAQLDKSGLPSDRFFAERPEGSVSTLKIQRTQQEDSAVYLCASSPSQRDVGTEAFFGQGTRLTVV.

J is TRBJ1-2 and V is TRBV12-3 or TRBV12-4; D unresolved. This CDR3 has 13 amino acids. Between the trimmed V and J ends, which lost 6 bases and 3 bases, there was a span of 11 bases. The CDR3 loop reads CASSFNNHYGYTF. The CDR3 DNA sequence: TGTGCCAGCAGCTTCAACAATCACTATGGCTACACCTTC.

The chain links TRBV6-2 or TRBV6-3 to TRBJ1-1; 9 bases fit TRBD1. The CDR3 runs to 13 residues. V lost 5 bases and J lost 4; bases outside the gene matches: 2. Germline V gives CDR1 MNHEY, CDR2 SVGEGT. DNA of the CDR3: TGTGCCAGCAGTGACAGGGGGTTCACTGAAGCTTTCTTT. Its protein is CASSDRGFTEAFF.

The chain has TRBV27 and TRBJ2-7; D might be TRBD2 (6 bases). The length of the CDR3 is 15 residues. Trimming removed 7 bases at V and 3 bases at J, with 19 bases between. Per germline, CDR1 MNHEY and CDR2 SMNVEV (reference sequence). CDR3 sequence (DNA): TGTGCCAGCACCAACAGCCTGACTAGAAACTACGAGCAGTACTTC. Its translation is CASTNSLTRNYEQYF.

Here the CDR3 reads CASRPAGHPGEQYF. The DNA for the CDR3 is TGTGCCAGTAGACCAGCGGGCCATCCGGGGGAGCAGTACTTC. The chain is built from TRBV19 and TRBJ2-7; possible D gene TRBD2, 6 bases. The CDR3 runs to 14 residues. CDR1 is LNHDA and CDR2 is SQIVND in the germline V gene (reference sequence). Deletions cut 6 bases from V and 7 bases from J, with 19 bases between.

This clonotype was counted a single time. V gene TRBV3-1 combines with J gene TRBJ1-2; TRBD1 might be the D (5 bases). The V gene lost 3 bases and the J gene lost 8 bases, with 16 bases spanning the gap. The V gene's germline CDR1 is LGHDT and CDR2 YNNKEL (reference sequence). The CDR3 consists of 14 residues. The CDR3 DNA reads TGTGCCAGCAGCCAGGGGGGGGATGGATGGGGCTACACCTTC. It specifies CASSQGGDGWGYTF.

The CDR3 here is CASSYVTRATEQFF. In DNA form, the CDR3 reads TGTGCCAGCAGTTACGTGACTCGAGCGACTGAGCAGTTCTTC. The chain carries TRBV6-2 or TRBV6-3 and TRBJ2-1; D uncertain. Germline assignment: CDR1 MNHEY and CDR2 SVGEGT. The CDR3 extends over 14 amino acids. Trimming left V 2 bases short and J 9 bases short, with 14 bases between.

The V and J genes are TRBV19 and TRBJ2-7; 7 bases align to TRBD1. The CDR3 loop spans 14 amino acids. From germline, CDR1 is LNHDA and CDR2 SQIVND (reference sequence). Unmatched junction bases numbered 3, after V lost 3 bases and J lost 1 base. As DNA, the CDR3 is TGTGCCAGTAGTATTGGGACAGTTTCCTACGAGCAGTACTTC. Amino acids: CASSIGTVSYEQYF.

The count of this clonotype is one. The genes are TRBV20-1 and TRBJ2-1; the match to TRBD2 covers 13 bases. From germline, CDR1 is DFQATT and CDR2 SNEGSKA (reference sequence). The CDR3 has 17 residues. The J segment lost 3 bases and the V segment lost 1 base, leaving 6 bases of the junction unmatched. The CDR3 protein is CSARAGLAGVLYNEQFF. The CDR3 DNA reads as TGCAGTGCTAGAGCCGGACTAGCGGGAGTTCTCTACAATGAGCAGTTCTTC.

V is TRBV29-1 and J is TRBJ1-2; D might be TRBD1 (6 bases). This CDR3 has 12 residues. Deletions cut 3 bases from V and 6 bases from J, with 11 bases between. Germline-derived CDR1 and CDR2 are SQVTM and ANQGSEA. The CDR3 spells CSVDYSGDGYTF. CDR3 coding DNA: TGCAGCGTTGACTATTCAGGGGATGGCTACACCTTC.